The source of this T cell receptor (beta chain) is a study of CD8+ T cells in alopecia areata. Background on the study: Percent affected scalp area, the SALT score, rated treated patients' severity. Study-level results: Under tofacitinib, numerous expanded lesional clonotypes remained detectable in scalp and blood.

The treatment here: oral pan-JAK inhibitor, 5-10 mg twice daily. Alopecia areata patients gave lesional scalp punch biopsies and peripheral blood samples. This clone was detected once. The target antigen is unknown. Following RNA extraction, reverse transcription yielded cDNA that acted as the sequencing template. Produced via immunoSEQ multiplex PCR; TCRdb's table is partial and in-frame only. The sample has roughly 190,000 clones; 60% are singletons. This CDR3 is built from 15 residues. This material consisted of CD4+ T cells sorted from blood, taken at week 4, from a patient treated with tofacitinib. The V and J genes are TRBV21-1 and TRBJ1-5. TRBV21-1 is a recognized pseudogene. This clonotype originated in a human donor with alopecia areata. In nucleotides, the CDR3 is TGTGCCAGCAGCAAAATGAGCCGGGGCAATCAGCCCCAGCATTTT. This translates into CASSKMSRGNQPQHF.